These T cell receptor beta chains were read from a single sample in a study of a mutant IDH1 vaccine in newly diagnosed glioma. Here immunoSEQ multiplex PCR was the method, and the copy in TCRdb shows in-frame clones only, minus some. The sample has 49,000 or so clones; roughly 78% are singletons. These TCRs' antigens remain unknown. This sample comprised PBMCs, obtained from a glioma patient whose treatment included an IDH1 peptide vaccine. The origin of the receptors is a woman aged 40 to 50 with glioma. Both conserved end residues are part of each CDR3. D genes are given only for firm matches. The size entry is marked missing in some rows and otherwise reads once, few, many or a size class.

j_call,v_call,d_call,clone_size,cdr3_aa,cdr3_nt
TRBJ1-4,TRBV7-2,-,-,CASSLSGYANEKLFF,TGTGCCAGCAGCTTATCCGGTTACGCTAATGAAAAACTGTTTTTT
TRBJ1-1,TRBV19,TRBD1,-,CASSQDRVRTEAFF,TGTGCCAGTAGTCAGGACAGGGTACGGACTGAAGCTTTCTTT
TRBJ2-5,TRBV28,-,-,CASSRLETQYF,TGTGCCAGCAGCCGCCTAGAGACCCAGTACTTC
TRBJ1-1,TRBV6-5,-,few,CASSYAEGTEAFF,TGTGCCAGCAGTTACGCAGAGGGGACTGAAGCTTTCTTT
TRBJ1-6,TRBV2,-,-,CASSVDPGEDNSPLHF,TGTGCCAGCAGTGTGGACCCTGGGGAGGATAATTCACCCCTCCACTTT
TRBJ2-1,TRBV18,TRBD2,-,CASSRLAGGPNEQFF,TGTGCCAGCTCAAGACTAGCGGGGGGCCCCAATGAGCAGTTCTTC
TRBJ2-1,TRBV5-1,TRBD2,-,CASSLTHGTSGGVPRNEQFF,TGCGCCAGCAGCTTGACCCACGGGACTAGCGGGGGGGTACCTCGGAATGAGCAGTTCTTC
TRBJ2-7,TRBV6-5,TRBD2,-,CASSPPGGWGEQYF,TGTGCCAGCAGTCCACCGGGAGGCTGGGGCGAGCAGTACTTC
TRBJ2-5,TRBV2,TRBD2,-,CAGGLAQETQYF,TGTGCCGGAGGACTAGCGCAAGAGACCCAGTACTTC
TRBJ1-2,TRBV7-9,-,-,CASSYGGGDYGYTF,TGTGCCAGCAGCTACGGGGGAGGTGACTATGGCTACACCTTC
TRBJ1-2,TRBV6-5,-,-,CASSLNTGYNGYTF,TGTGCCAGCAGCCTGAACACAGGGTACAATGGCTACACCTTC
TRBJ2-2,TRBV5-1,TRBD2,-,CASSRTSGTGELFF,TGCGCCAGCAGCCGGACTAGCGGCACCGGGGAGCTGTTTTTT
TRBJ1-5,TRBV15,TRBD1,few,CATSRDERGRGRGNQPQHF,TGTGCCACCAGCAGAGATGAACGAGGGAGGGGGCGAGGCAATCAGCCCCAGCATTTT
TRBJ1-5,TRBV10-3,-,-,CAISEERQGGNQPQHF,TGTGCCATCAGTGAGGAGAGGCAGGGAGGCAATCAGCCCCAGCATTTT
TRBJ1-6,TRBV10-1,-,-,CASSGQEDSPLHF,TGCGCCAGCAGTGGACAGGAGGATTCACCCCTCCACTTT
TRBJ2-6,TRBV13,-,-,CASSGGSGANVLTF,TGTGCCAGCTCTGGGGGCTCTGGGGCCAACGTCCTGACTTTC
TRBJ1-2,TRBV29-1,-,-,CSVTGATFLYGYTF,TGCAGCGTAACTGGAGCGACCTTCCTATATGGCTACACCTTC
TRBJ2-1,TRBV15,TRBD2,-,CATSRGSGGAYNEQFF,TGTGCCACCAGCAGAGGGAGCGGGGGGGCCTACAATGAGCAGTTCTTC
TRBJ2-1,TRBV5-1,-,-,CASSLANGFQSRAYNEQFF,TGCGCCAGCAGCTTGGCTAACGGATTTCAATCGAGGGCCTACAATGAGCAGTTCTTC
TRBJ2-7,TRBV7-2,-,-,CASSLNDLSYEQYF,TGTGCCAGCAGCTTAAACGATCTCTCCTACGAGCAGTACTTC
TRBJ2-6,TRBV2,TRBD2,-,CASSPRGEGPSGANVLTF,TGTGCCAGCAGTCCCCGGGGGGAGGGTCCCTCTGGGGCCAACGTCCTGACTTTC
TRBJ1-4,TRBV5-6,-,-,CASSREGSSEKLFF,TGTGCCAGCAGCCGGGAAGGGTCTTCCGAAAAACTGTTTTTT